This TCR beta chain was sequenced for a study of human T cells and chemical hapten exposure. Across the whole study: Small pooled library volume differences chiefly drove per-sample TCR yield variation.

Unique molecular identifiers were attached to individual cDNA molecules within the library. As originally analysed: Counting gave a median of about 89,000 TCRs per sample, with values ranging from 23,224 to 690,600. TCRdb re-analysed the RACE reads in MiXCR, keeping a single row per CDR3 protein. The V and J calls come from TCRdb's annotation, not from the publication. Here the sample spans 100,000 to 150,000 distinct CDR3 sequences, about 9% being singletons. CDR3 length equals 11 residues. Germline V gene data show CDR1 as SEHNR and CDR2 as FQNEAQ (reference sequence). V lost 1 base, J lost 14 bases, and 2 bases stayed unmatched. Time point here: healthy volunteer bleed at 2 weeks. Whole blood, unfractionated, served as the material for total RNA extraction. This clonotype was recorded at least ten times.

The chain couples TRBV7-9 to TRBJ2-1, with TRBD2 matching over 7 bases. The sample was whole blood. This clonotype was sampled from a male donor in good health. Some clones in this sample may be carry-over from other donors' samples. CDR3 sequence (DNA): TGTGCCAGCAGCTTAGGAGGGAGGGAGTTCTTC. As protein: CASSLGGREFF.